The T cell receptor beta chain under discussion was sequenced for a study of cytomegalovirus exposure and HLA in healthy donors. Whole-study results and caveats: In terms of immune exposure information, only CMV serostatus was available. An analysis was carried out at a later point. It showed that HLA-associated TCR beta chains were more clonally expanded than equally common non-associated chains.

Nominally healthy donors were sampled, though unrecorded immune exposures were likely. A word on this clone: Its antigen is undetermined. The same CDR3 arises from other DNA sequences in this sample as well.

60 Vbeta and 13 Jbeta primers were used in PCR. Libraries were prepared by immunoSEQ multiplex PCR; TCRdb keeps only in-frame clonotypes and omits some of them. The data show around 150,000 clones, almost 80% seen once. The germline CDR1 and CDR2 sequences are SNHLY and FYNNEI. The CDR3 is 12 residues long. V was shortened by 6 bases and J by 3 bases, with 7 bases between the two germline ends. Sequenced input: PBMCs. V is TRBV2 and J is TRBJ2-3; D call uncertain. This receptor was obtained from a woman in her forties or fifties in good health and CMV-seropositive. CDR3 region: CASRGDTDTQYF. CDR3 DNA sequence: TGTGCCAGCAGGGGCGATACAGATACGCAGTATTTT. Together with reference TRBV2 and TRBJ2-3, the CDR3 gives the full variable domain: EPEVTQTPSHQVTQMGQEVILRCVPISNHLYFYWYRQILGQKVEFLVSFYNNEISEKSEIFDDQFSVERPDGSNFTLKIRSTKLEDSAMYFCASRGDTDTQYFGPGTRLTVL.